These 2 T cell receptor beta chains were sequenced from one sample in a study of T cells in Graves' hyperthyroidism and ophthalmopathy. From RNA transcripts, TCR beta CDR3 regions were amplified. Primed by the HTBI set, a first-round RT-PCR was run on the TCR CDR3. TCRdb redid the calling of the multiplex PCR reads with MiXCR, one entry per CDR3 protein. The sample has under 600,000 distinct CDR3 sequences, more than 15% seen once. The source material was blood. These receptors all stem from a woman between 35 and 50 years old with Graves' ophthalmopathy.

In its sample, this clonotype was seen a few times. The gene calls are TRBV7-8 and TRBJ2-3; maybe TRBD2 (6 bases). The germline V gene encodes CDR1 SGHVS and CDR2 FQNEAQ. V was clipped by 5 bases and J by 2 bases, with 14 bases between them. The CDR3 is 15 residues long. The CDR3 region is CASSVSGPHTDTQYF. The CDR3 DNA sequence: TGTGCCAGCAGCGTGAGCGGGCCCCACACAGATACGCAGTATTTT.

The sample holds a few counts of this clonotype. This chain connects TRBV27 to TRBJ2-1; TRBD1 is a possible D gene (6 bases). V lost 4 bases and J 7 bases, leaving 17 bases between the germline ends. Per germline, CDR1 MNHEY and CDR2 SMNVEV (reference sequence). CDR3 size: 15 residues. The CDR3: CASSSSPTGNNEQFF. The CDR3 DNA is TGTGCCAGCAGTTCAAGCCCCACAGGGAATAATGAGCAGTTCTTC.